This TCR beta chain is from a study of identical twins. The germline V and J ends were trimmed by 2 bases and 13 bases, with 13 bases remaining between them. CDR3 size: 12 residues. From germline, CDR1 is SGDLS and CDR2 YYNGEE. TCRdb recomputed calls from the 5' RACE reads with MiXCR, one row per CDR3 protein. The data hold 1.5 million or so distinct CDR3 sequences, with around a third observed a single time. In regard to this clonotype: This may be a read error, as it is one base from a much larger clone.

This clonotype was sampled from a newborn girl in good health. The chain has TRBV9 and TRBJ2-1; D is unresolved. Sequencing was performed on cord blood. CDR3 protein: CASSVRQETQFF. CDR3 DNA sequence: TGTGCCAGCAGCGTTCGCCAAGAGACCCAGTTCTTC.